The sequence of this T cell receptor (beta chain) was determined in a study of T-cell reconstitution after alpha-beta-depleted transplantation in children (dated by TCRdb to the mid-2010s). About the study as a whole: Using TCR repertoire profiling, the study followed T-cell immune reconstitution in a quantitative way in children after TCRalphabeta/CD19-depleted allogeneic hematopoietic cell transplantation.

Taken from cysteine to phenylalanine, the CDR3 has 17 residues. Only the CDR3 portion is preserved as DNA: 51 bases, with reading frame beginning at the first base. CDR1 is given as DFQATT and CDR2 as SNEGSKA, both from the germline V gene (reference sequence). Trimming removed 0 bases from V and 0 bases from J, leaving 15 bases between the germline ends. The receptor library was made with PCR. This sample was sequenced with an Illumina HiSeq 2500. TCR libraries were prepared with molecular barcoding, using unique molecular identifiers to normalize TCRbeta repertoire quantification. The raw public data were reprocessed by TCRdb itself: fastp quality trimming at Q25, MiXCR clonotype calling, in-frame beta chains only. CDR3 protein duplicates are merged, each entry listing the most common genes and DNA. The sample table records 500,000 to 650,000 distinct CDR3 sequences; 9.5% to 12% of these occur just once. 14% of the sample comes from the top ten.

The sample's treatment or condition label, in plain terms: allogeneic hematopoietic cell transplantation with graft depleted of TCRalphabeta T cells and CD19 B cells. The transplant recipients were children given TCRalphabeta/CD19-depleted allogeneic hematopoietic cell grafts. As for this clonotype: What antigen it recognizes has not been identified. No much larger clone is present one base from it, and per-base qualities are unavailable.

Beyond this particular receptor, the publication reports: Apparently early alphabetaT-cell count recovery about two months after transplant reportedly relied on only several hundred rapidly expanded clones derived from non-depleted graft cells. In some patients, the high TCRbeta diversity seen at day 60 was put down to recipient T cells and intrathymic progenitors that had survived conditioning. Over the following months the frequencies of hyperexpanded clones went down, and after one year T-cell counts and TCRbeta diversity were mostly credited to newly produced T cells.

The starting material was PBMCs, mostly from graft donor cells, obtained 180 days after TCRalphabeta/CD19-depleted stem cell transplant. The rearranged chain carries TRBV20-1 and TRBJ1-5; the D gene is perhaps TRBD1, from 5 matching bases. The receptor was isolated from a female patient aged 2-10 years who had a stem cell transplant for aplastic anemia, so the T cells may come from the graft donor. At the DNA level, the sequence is TGCAGTGCTAGAGATCCCCGGGACGCCGATAGCAATCAGCCCCAGCATTTT. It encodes CSARDPRDADSNQPQHF.